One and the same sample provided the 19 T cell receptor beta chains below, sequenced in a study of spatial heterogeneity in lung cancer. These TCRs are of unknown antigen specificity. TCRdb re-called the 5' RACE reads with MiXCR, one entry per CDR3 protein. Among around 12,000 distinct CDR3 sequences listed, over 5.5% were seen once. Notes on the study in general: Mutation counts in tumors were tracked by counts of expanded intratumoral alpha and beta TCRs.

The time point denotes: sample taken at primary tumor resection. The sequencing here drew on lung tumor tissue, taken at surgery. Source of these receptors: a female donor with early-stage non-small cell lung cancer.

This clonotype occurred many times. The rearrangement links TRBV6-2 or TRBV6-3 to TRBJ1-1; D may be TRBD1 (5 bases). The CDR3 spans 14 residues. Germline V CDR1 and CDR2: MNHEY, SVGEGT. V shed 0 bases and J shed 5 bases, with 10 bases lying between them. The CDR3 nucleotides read TGTGCCAGCAGTTACTCGAGACAGCGAACTGAAGCTTTCTTT. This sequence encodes CASSYSRQRTEAFF.

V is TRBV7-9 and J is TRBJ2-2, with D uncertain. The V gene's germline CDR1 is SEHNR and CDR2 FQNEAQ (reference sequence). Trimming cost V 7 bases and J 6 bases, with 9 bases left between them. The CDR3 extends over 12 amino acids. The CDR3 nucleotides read TGTGCCAGCACCAAAGTTTCCGGGGAGCTGTTTTTT. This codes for CASTKVSGELFF.

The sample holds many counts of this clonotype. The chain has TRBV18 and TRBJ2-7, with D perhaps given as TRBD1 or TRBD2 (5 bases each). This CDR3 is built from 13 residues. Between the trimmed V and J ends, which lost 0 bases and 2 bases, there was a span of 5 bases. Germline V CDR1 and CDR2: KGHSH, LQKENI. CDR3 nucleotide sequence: TGTGCCAGCTCACCACCGGGACCCTACGAGCAGTACTTC. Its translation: CASSPPGPYEQYF.

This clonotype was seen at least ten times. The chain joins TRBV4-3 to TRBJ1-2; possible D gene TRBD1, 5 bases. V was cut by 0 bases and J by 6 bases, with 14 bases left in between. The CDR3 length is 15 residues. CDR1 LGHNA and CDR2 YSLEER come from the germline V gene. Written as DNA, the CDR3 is TGCGCCAGCAGCCAAGATAGTGGAGGGGATCATGGCTACACCTTC. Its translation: CASSQDSGGDHGYTF.

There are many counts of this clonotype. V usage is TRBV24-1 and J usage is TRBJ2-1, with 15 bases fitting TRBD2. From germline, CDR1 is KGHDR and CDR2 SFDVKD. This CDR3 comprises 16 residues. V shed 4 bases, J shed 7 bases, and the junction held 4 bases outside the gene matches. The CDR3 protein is CATSDPGLAGGNEQFF. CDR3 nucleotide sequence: TGTGCCACCAGTGACCCGGGACTAGCGGGGGGAAATGAGCAGTTCTTC.

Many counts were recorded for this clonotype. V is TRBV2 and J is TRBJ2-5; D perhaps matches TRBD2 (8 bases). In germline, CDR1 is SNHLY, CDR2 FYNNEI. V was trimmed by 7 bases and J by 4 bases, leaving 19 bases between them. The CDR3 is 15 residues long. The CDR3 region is CASIPGRGLGETQYF. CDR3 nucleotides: TGTGCCAGCATTCCCGGGAGGGGGCTAGGAGAGACCCAGTACTTC. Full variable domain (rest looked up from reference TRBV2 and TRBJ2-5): EPEVTQTPSHQVTQMGQEVILRCVPISNHLYFYWYRQILGQKVEFLVSFYNNEISEKSEIFDDQFSVERPDGSNFTLKIRSTKLEDSAMYFCASIPGRGLGETQYFGPGTRLLVL.

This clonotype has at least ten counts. Here the CDR3 reads CSAEFATNEKLFF. The CDR3 coding sequence is TGCAGTGCCGAGTTTGCAACTAATGAAAAACTGTTTTTT. This sequence joins TRBV20-1 and TRBJ1-4; D not certain. Per germline, CDR1 DFQATT and CDR2 SNEGSKA (reference sequence). V was clipped by 6 bases and J by 0 bases, with 8 bases between them. The CDR3 runs 13 residues.

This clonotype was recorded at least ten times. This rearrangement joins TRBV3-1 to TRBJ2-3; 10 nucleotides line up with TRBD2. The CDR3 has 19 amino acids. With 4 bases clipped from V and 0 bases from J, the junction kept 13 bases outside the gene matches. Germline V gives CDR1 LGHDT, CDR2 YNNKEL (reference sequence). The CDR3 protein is CASSPDIAGGSSSTDTQYF. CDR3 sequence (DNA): TGTGCCAGCAGCCCCGATATAGCGGGGGGATCTTCTAGCACAGATACGCAGTATTTT.

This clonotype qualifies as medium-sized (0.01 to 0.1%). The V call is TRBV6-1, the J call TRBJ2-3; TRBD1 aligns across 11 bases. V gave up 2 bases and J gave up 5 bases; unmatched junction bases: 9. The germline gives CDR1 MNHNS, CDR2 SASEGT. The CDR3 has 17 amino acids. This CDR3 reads CASSEKAPGQGVDTQYF. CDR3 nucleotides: TGTGCCAGCAGTGAAAAAGCGCCGGGACAGGGGGTAGATACGCAGTATTTT.

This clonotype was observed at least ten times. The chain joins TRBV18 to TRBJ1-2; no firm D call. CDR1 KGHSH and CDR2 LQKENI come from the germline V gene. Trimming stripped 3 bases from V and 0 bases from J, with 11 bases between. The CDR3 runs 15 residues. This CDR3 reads CASSPEGIANYGYTF. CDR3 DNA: TGTGCCAGCTCACCGGAGGGAATCGCTAACTATGGCTACACCTTC.

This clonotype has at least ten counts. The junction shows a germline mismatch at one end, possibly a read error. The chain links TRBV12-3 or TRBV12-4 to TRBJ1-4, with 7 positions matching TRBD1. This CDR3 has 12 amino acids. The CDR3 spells CASSLGGPGQTF. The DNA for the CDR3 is TGTGCCAGCAGTTTAGGGGGCCCGGGACAGACTTTT.

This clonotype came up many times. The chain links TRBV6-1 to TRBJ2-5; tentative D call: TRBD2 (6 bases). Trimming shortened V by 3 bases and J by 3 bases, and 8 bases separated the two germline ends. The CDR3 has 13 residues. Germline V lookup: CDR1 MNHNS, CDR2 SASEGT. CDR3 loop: CASSEWGEETQYF. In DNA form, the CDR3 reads TGTGCCAGCAGTGAGTGGGGGGAAGAGACCCAGTACTTC.

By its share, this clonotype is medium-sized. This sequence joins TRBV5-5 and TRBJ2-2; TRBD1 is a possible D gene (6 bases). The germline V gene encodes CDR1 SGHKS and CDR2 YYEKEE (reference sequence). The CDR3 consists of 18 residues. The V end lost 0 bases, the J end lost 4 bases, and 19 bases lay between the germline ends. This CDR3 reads CASSLAFVRGRSTGELFF. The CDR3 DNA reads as TGTGCCAGCAGCTTGGCGTTCGTCAGGGGAAGGAGCACCGGGGAGCTGTTTTTT.

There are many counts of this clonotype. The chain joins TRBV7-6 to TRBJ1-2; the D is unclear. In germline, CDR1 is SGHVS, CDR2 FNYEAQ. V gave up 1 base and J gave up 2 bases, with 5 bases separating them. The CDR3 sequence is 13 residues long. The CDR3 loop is CASSLDGNYGYTF. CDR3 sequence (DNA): TGTGCCAGCAGCTTAGACGGAAACTATGGCTACACCTTC.

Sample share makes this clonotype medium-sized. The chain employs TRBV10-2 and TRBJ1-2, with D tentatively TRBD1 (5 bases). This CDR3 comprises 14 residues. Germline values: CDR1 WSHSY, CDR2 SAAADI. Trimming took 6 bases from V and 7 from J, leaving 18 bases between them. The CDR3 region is CASRPQEGRGGYTF. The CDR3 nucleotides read TGCGCCAGCAGACCGCAGGAGGGGCGCGGTGGCTACACCTTC.

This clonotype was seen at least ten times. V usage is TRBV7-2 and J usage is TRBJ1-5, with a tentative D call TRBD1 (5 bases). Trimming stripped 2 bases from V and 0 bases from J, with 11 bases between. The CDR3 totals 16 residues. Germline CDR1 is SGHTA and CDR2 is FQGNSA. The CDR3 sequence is CASSLTSGNSNQPQHF. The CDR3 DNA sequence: TGTGCCAGCAGCTTAACGTCAGGGAATAGCAATCAGCCCCAGCATTTT.

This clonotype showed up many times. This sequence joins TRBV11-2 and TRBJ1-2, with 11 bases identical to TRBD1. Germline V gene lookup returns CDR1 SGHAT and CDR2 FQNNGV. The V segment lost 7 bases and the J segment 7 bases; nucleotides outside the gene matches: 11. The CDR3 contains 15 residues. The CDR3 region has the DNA TGTGCCAGCAAAGGATTGGACAGGGGGCTAGGTGGCTACACCTTC. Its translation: CASKGLDRGLGGYTF.

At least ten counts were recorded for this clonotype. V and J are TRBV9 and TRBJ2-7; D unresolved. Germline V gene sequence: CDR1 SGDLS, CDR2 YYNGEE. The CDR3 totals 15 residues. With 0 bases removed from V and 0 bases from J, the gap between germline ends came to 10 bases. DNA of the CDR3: TGTGCCAGCAGCGTAGGCCTACAGAGCTCCTACGAGCAGTACTTC. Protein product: CASSVGLQSSYEQYF.

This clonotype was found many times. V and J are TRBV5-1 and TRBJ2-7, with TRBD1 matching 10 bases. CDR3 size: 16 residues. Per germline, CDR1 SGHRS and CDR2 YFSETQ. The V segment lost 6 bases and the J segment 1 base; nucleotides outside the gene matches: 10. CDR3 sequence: CASNLIRDRGSYEQYF. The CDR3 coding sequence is TGCGCCAGCAACCTGATCCGGGACAGGGGTTCCTACGAGCAGTACTTC.